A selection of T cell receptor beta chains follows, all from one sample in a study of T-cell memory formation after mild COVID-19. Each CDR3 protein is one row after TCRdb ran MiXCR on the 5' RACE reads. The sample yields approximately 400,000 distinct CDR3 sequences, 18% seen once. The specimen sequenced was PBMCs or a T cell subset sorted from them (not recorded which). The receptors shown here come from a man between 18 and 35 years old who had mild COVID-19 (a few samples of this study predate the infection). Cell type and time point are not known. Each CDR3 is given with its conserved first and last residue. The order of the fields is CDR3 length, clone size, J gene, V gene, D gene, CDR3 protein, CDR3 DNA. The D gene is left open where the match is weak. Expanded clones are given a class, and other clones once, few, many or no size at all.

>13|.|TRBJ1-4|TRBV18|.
CASSPMGNEKLFF
TGTGCCAGCTCCCCTATGGGAAATGAAAAACTGTTTTTT
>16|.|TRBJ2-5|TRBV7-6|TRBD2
CASSLAAGGPGKTQYF
TGTGCCAGCAGCTTAGCGGCGGGGGGGCCGGGAAAGACCCAGTACTTC
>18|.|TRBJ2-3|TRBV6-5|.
CASSYSIISGGRTDTQYF
TGTGCCAGCAGTTACTCGATAATAAGTGGGGGGCGCACAGATACGCAGTATTTT
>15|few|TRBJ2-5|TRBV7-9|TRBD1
CASSLATGGGETQYF
TGTGCCAGCAGCTTAGCGACAGGGGGCGGAGAGACCCAGTACTTC
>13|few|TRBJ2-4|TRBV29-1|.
CSVVEGAKNIQYF
TGCAGCGTTGTGGAGGGGGCCAAAAACATTCAGTACTTC
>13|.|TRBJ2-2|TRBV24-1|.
CATSVKNTGELFF
TGTGCCACCAGTGTAAAGAACACCGGGGAGCTGTTTTTT
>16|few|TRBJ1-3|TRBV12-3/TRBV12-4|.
CASRSRRGYSGNTIYF
TGTGCCAGCAGGTCCCGGAGGGGATACTCTGGAAACACCATATATTTT
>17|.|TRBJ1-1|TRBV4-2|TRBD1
CASSRADRAAMNTEAFF
TGTGCCAGCAGCCGCGCCGACAGGGCGGCCATGAACACTGAAGCTTTCTTT
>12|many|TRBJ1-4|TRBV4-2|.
CASSQNTEKLFF
TGTGCCAGCAGCCAAAACACGGAAAAACTGTTTTTT
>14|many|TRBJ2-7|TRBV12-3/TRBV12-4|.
CASSLTSASYEQYF
TGTGCCAGCAGTTTGACTTCCGCCTCCTACGAGCAGTACTTC
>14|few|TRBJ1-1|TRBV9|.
CASSPLRIVTEAFF
TGTGCCAGCAGCCCCCTAAGGATTGTCACTGAAGCTTTCTTT
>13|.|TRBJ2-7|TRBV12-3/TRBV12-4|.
CASAFLAASEQYF
TGTGCCAGCGCTTTCTTGGCCGCTAGCGAGCAGTACTTC
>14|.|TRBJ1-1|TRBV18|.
CASSGEGKDTEAFF
TGTGCCAGTTCGGGAGAGGGAAAAGACACTGAAGCTTTCTTT
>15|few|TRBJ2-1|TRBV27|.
CASSSTGLVGREQFF
TGTGCCAGCAGTTCGACAGGTCTAGTCGGTCGGGAGCAGTTCTTC
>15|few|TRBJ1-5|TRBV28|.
CASRRAGTSNQPQHF
TGTGCCAGCAGACGGGCAGGGACCAGCAATCAGCCCCAGCATTTT
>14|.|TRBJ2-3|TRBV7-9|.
CASSLYSDSDTQYF
TGTGCCAGCAGCTTATATTCTGACTCAGATACGCAGTATTTT